The T cell receptor beta chain described here comes from a study of beta chain features in type 1 diabetes. As regards this clone: Its antigen is not identified.

Sorted cells reached over 95% purity in every population. Expressed TCRB transcripts were sequenced because the isolated RNA had all been reverse transcribed beforehand. Sequencing was performed with immunoSEQ multiplex PCR; in TCRdb, only in-frame clones are kept and a portion is missing. The sample has some 300,000 clones, roughly 8% seen once. Notes on the study in general: The naive, central memory and Treg TCRB repertoires showed an apparent similarity that was greater among patients than among healthy donors.

The source of this sequence is a woman in her late teens or twenties in good health. The sample consisted of central memory CD4+ T cells from blood.

The DNA of the CDR3 is TGTGCCAGCAGTACCAACCTGGGGGCAGATACGCAGTATTTT. Protein: CASSTNLGADTQYF. The V call is TRBV6-6, the J call TRBJ2-3; TRBD1 or TRBD2 may be the D gene (5 bases each). Deletions cut 5 bases from V and 4 bases from J, with 13 bases between. Looked up from germline, CDR1 is MNHNY and CDR2 is SVGAGI (reference sequence). The CDR3 has 14 amino acids.